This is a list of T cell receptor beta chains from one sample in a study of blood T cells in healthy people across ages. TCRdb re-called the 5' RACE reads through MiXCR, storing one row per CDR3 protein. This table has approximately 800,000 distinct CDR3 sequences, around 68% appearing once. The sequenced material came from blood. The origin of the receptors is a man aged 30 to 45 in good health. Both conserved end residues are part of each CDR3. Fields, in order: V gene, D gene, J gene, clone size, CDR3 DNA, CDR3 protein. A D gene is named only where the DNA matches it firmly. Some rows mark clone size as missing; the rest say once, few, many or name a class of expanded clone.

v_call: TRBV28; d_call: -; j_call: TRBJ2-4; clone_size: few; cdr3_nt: TGTGCCAGCACGACGGTAGCCAAAAACATTCAGTACTTC; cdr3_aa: CASTTVAKNIQYF
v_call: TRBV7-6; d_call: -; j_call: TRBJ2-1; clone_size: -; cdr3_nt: TGTGCCAGCAGCCCGGGGGATTTTATGAATGAGCAGTTCTTC; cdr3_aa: CASSPGDFMNEQFF
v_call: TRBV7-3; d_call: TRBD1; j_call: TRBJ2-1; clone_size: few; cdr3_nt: TGTGCCAGCAGCTCCTCAGGGGGCTGGGCCTACAATGAGCAGTTCTTC; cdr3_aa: CASSSSGGWAYNEQFF
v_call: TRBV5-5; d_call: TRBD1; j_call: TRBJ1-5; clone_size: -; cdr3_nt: TGTGCCAGCAGAAAATGGAAAGTCGACAGGGGCGTAGCGAGCAATCAGCCCCAGCATTTT; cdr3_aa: CASRKWKVDRGVASNQPQHF
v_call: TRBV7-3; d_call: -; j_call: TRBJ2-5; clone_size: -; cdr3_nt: TGTGCCAGCAGCTTAATCGGCTTGGAGACCCAGTACTTC; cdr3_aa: CASSLIGLETQYF
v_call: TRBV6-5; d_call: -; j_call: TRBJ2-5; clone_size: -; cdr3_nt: TGTGCCAGCAGTTACTCTGAAGTCGAGGCAAATCAAGAGACCCAGTACTTC; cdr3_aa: CASSYSEVEANQETQYF
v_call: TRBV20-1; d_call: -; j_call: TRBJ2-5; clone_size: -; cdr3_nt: TGCAGTGCTAGACTCCCAAGAGGGAAAGCGCAAGAGACCCAGTACTTC; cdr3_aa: CSARLPRGKAQETQYF
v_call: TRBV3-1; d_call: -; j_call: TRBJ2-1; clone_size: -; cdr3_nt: TGTGCCAGCAACCAAGGGGACACCGAGTACGGCTACAATGAGCAGTTCTTC; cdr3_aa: CASNQGDTEYGYNEQFF
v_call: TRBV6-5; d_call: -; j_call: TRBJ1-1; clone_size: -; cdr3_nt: TGTGCCAGCAGTTACGGGGAGGGAGTTGGGATGAACACTGAAGCTTTCTTT; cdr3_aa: CASSYGEGVGMNTEAFF
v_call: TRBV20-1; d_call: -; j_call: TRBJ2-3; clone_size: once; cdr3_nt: TGCAGTGCTGATCAACTAGGGGGGGCAATGGATACGCAGTATTTT; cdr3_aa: CSADQLGGAMDTQYF
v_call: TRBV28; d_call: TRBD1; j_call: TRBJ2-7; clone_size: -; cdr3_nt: TGTGCCAGTTTAGGGACAGGGGGCTACGAGCAGTACTTC; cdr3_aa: CASLGTGGYEQYF
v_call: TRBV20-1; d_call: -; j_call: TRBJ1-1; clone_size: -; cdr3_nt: TGCAGTCTAGAGGGGGGGCGAGAATTGGACACTGAAGCTTTCTTT; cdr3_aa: CSLEGGRELDTEAFF
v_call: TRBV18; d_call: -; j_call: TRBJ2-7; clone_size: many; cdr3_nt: TGTGCCAGCTCACCGCAGAACTACGAGCAGTACTTC; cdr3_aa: CASSPQNYEQYF
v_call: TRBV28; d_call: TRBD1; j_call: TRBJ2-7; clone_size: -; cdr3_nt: TGTGCCAGCAGTTCCGCCGGGACAGGGGGTTTAGGGGAGCAGTACTTC; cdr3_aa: CASSSAGTGGLGEQYF
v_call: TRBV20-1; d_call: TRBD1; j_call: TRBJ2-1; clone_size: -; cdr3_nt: TGCAGTGCTAGTAAAGGGACAGGGGGCTACAATGAGCAGTTCTTC; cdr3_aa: CSASKGTGGYNEQFF
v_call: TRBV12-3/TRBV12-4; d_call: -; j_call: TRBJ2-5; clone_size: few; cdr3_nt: TGTGCCAGCGGTCGGGACGGAGATCACATAGAGACCCAGTACTTC; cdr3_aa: CASGRDGDHIETQYF
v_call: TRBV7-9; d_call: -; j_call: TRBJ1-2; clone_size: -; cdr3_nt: TGTGCCAGCATCATCCAAGCCCAGGGACCTGGCTACACCTTC; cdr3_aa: CASIIQAQGPGYTF
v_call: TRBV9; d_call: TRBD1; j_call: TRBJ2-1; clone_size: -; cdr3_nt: TGTGCCAGCAGCGTAGGTCGGACAGGGGTCAATGAGCAGTTCTTC; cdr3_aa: CASSVGRTGVNEQFF
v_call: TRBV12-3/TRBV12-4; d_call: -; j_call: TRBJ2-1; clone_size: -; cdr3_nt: TGTGCCAGCAGTTTCTGGGAGGTTGAGCAGTTCTTC; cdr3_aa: CASSFWEVEQFF
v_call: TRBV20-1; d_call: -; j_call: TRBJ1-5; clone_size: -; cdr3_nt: TGCAGTGGGGTAATGGGAGGCAGTCCGACGGCCCAGCATTTT; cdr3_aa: CSGVMGGSPTAQHF
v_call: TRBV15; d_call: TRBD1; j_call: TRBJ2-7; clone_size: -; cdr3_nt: TGTACCACCACAGGGGAATTGGGCTACGAGCAGTACTTC; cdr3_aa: CTTTGELGYEQYF
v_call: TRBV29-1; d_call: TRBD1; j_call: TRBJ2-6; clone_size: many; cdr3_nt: TGCAGCGTCGAAGGGACAGGGACTCCTGGGGCCAACGTCCTGACTTTC; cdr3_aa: CSVEGTGTPGANVLTF
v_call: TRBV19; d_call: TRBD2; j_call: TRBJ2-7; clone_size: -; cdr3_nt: TGTGCCAGTAGTATGGGACTAGCGGGAATCTACGAGCAGTACTTC; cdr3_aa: CASSMGLAGIYEQYF
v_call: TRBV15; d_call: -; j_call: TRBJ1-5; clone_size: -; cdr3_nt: TGTGCCACCAGTCAGGCACTAGGACCCAATCAGCCCCAGCATTTT; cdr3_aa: CATSQALGPNQPQHF
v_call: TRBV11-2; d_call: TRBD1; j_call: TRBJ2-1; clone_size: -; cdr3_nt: TGTGCCAGCAGCTTTAGGGGACAGGGACACGATGAGCAGTTCTTC; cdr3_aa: CASSFRGQGHDEQFF
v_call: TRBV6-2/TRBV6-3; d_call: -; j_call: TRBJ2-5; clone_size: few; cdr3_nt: TGTGCCAGCAGTCGAAAAGAGACCCAGTACTTC; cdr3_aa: CASSRKETQYF
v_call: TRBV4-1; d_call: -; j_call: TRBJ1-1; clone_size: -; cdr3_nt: TGCGCCAGCAGCCAGCAGAGAGAGATGAACACTGAAGCTTTCTTT; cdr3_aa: CASSQQREMNTEAFF
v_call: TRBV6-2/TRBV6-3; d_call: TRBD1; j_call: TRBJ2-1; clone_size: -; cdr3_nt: TGTGCCAGCAGTCAACCGGGACAGGGTTTCAATGAGCAGTTCTTC; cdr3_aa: CASSQPGQGFNEQFF
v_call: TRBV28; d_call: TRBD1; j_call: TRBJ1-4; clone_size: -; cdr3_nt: TGTGCCAGCAGTTCGCCGGGGACAGGTCGCAGGGCAACTAATGAAAAACTGTTTTTT; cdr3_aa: CASSSPGTGRRATNEKLFF
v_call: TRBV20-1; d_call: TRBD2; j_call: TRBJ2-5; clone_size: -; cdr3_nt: TGCAGTGCCCGCCGACTAGCGGGGGCTAGCTACGGGCAGTACTTC; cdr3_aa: CSARRLAGASYGQYF
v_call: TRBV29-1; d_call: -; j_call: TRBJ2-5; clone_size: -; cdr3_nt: TGCAGCGTCGCCCGAATGGAGACCCAGTACTTC; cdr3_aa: CSVARMETQYF
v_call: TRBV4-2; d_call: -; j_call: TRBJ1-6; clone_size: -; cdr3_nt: TGTGCCAGCAGCCAAGACTTCCCCGATTCTTATAATTCACCCCTCCACTTT; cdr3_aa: CASSQDFPDSYNSPLHF
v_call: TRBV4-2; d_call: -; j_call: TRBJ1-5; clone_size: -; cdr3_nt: TGTGCCAGCAGCCAAGCTGGGCCTAGCAATCAGCCCCAGCATTTT; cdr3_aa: CASSQAGPSNQPQHF
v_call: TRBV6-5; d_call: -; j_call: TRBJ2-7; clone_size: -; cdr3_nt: TGTGCCAGCAGTTACTCGACGTCGGGCCCCACCTACGAGCAGTACTTC; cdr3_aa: CASSYSTSGPTYEQYF
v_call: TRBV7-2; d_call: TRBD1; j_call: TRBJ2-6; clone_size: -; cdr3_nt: TGTGCCAGCAGCTTCATTCGGACAGGCATCTTAAGCTCTGGGGCCAACGTCCTGACTTTC; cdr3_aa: CASSFIRTGILSSGANVLTF
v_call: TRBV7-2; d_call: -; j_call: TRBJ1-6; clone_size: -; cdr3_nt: TGTGCCAGCAGCTTAGTCGGACGGATTAATTCACCCCTCCACTTT; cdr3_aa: CASSLVGRINSPLHF
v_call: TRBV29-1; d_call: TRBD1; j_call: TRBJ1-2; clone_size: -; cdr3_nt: TGCAGCGTTGCCGAATCAACACAGGGGAACTATGGCTACACCTTC; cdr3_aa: CSVAESTQGNYGYTF
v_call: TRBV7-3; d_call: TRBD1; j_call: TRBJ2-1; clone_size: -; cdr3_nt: TGTGCCAGCAGCTTTTACCGGGACAGGGGGCTCAATGAGCAGTTCTTC; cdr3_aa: CASSFYRDRGLNEQFF
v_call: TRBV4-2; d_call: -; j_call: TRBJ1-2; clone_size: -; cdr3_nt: TGTGCCAGCAGCCAAGACTCAGAGTGGGGTAACTATGGCTACACCTTC; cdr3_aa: CASSQDSEWGNYGYTF
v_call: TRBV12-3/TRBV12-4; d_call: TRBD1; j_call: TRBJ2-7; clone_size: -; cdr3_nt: TGTGCCAGCAGTTTAGTACAGGGGGCGGACGAGCAGTACTTC; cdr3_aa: CASSLVQGADEQYF
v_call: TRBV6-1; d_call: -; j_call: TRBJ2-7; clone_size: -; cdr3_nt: TGTGCCAGTCAGGGGAGGTCGTCCTCCTACGAGCAGTACTTC; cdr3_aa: CASQGRSSSYEQYF
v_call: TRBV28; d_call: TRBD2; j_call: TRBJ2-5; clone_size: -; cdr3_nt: TGTGCCAGCAGACGGGGACTAGAAGAGACCCAGTACTTC; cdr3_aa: CASRRGLEETQYF
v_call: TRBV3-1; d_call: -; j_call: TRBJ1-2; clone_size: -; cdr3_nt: TGTGCCAGCAGCCAATCACTGTATGGCTACACCTTC; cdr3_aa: CASSQSLYGYTF
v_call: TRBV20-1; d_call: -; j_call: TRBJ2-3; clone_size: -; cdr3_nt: TGCAGTGCTAGCACCAACACAGATACGCAGTATTTT; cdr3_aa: CSASTNTDTQYF
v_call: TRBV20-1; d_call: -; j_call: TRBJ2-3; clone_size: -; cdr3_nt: TGCAGTGGGCGCGGGAGCACAGATACGCAGTATTTT; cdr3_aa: CSGRGSTDTQYF
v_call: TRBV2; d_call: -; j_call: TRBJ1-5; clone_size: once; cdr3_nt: TGTGCCAGCAGGGGGGAACAGCCCCAGCATTTT; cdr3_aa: CASRGEQPQHF
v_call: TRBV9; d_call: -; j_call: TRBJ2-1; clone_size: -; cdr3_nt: TGTGCCAGCAGCCCCGGGGACGGTGATTACAATGAGCAGTTCTTC; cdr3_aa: CASSPGDGDYNEQFF
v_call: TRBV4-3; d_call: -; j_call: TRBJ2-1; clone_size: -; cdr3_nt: TGCGCCAGCAGCCAGGGGGGGGCCAATGAGCAGTTCTTC; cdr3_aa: CASSQGGANEQFF
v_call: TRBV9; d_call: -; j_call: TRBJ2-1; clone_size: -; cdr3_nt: TGTGCCAGCAGCCCCCGGGACCCTGACAATGAGCAGTTCTTC; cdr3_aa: CASSPRDPDNEQFF
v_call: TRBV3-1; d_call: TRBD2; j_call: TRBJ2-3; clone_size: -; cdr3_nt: TGTGCCAGCAGCACTTCGAGCGGGGTTAGCACAGATACGCAGTATTTT; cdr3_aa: CASSTSSGVSTDTQYF
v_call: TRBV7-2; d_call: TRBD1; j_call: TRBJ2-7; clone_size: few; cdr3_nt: TGTGCCAGCAGCCAGGGACAGGGTTTCCACGAGCAGTACTTC; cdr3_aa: CASSQGQGFHEQYF
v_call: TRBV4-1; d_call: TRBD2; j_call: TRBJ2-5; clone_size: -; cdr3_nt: TGCGCCAGCAGCCAAGAGGAAGCGGGGGATCACCAAGAGACCCAGTACTTC; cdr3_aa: CASSQEEAGDHQETQYF
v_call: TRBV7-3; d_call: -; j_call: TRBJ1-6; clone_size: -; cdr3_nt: TGTGCCAGCAGCCCCCGAGCGAATTCACCCCCCCACTTT; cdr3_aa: CASSPRANSPPHF
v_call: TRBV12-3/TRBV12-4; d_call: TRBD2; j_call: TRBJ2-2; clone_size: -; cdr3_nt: TGTGCCGGCAGTTTTAAGCGGGGGGAGAACACCGGGGAGCTGTTTTTT; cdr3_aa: CAGSFKRGENTGELFF
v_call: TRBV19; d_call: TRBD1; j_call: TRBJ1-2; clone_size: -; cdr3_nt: TGTGCCAGTAGTCCGGACAGGGTTAGTGGCTACACCTTC; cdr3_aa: CASSPDRVSGYTF
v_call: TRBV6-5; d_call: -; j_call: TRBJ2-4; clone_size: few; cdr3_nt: TGTGCCAGCAGTTCAGGCGGGGAGGTCAAAAACATTCAGTACTTC; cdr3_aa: CASSSGGEVKNIQYF
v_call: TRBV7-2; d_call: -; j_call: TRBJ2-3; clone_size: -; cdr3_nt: TGTGCCAGCAGCTTAGTTGTGGTCACAGATACGCAGTATTTT; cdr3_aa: CASSLVVVTDTQYF
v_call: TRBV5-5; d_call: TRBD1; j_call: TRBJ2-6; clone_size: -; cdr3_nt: TGTGCCAGCACCGAGGTACAGGGGCGTTTCTCTGGGGCCAACGTCCTGACTTTC; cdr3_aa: CASTEVQGRFSGANVLTF
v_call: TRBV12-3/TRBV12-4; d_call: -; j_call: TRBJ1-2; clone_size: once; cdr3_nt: TGTGCCAGCAGTTTAGAGGGTACAGTTGGCTACACCTTC; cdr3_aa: CASSLEGTVGYTF
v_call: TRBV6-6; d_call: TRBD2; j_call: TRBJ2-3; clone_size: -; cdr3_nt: TGTGCCAGCACCCAGGTTCGGGGGGGTAGAGATACGCAGTATTTT; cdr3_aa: CASTQVRGGRDTQYF